This T cell receptor beta chain was obtained from a study of blood T cell repertoires in COVID-19. Overall study context: COVID-19 samples collected from the United States, Italy and Spain covered acute and convalescent phases. PBMCs, B-cell-depleted T cells, or T cells were the source of the cDNA or gDNA that made up the material.

As originally analysed: For nucleated cells, counts were estimated from reference gene primer amplification. Repertoires were generated with immunoSEQ multiplex PCR, while TCRdb's copy carries only in-frame clones and drops some. That table is the source of V, J and clone size, and D and trimming were worked out from the DNA. The sample holds about 87,000 clones; approximately 75% are singletons and the top ten take around 4%. The CDR3 is 17 amino acids. CDR1 and CDR2 from the germline V gene are MNHNY and SVGAGI (reference sequence). V lost 5 bases, J lost 2 bases, and 9 bases stayed unmatched. This TCR came from a woman aged 45-65 years with acute or convalescent COVID-19. The chain carries TRBV6-6 and TRBJ2-6; 7 positions agree with TRBD1. The sequenced sample consisted of peripheral blood. CDR3 sequence (DNA): TGTGCCAGCAGTCCCCTCAGACAGGGCGCTGGGGCCAACGTCCTGACTTTC. Protein product: CASSPLRQGAGANVLTF.